One sample yielded the 23 T cell receptor beta chains listed below, sequenced in a study of blood T cell repertoires in COVID-19. Some clones are missing from TCRdb's copy, which holds only in-frame ones; the method was immunoSEQ multiplex PCR. Here the sample spans around 28,000 clones, 85% to 90% being singletons. What was sequenced was peripheral blood. The receptors shown here come from an elderly man with acute or convalescent COVID-19.

V usage is TRBV5-1 and J usage is TRBJ1-2; 9 positions match TRBD1. Looked up from germline, CDR1 is SGHRS and CDR2 is YFSETQ. The CDR3 loop spans 14 amino acids. V lost 0 bases and J lost 6; bases outside the gene matches: 3. The CDR3 nucleotides are TGCGCCAGCAGCTTGGGGGGACAGGGACATGGCTACACCTTC. Its translation: CASSLGGQGHGYTF.

The chain links TRBV12-5 to TRBJ2-5; D may be TRBD1 (6 bases). The J call could be wrong; TRBJ2-7 is a better fit for the DNA end. Germline CDR1 and CDR2: LGHNT and FRNRAP. The CDR3 is made up of 15 amino acids. CDR3: CASGLRAGAQYEQYF. The CDR3 bases are TGTGCTAGTGGTTTGCGAGCAGGGGCTCAATACGAGCAGTACTTC.

CDR3 in amino acids: CAIQEGWNEQFF. The DNA for the CDR3 is TGTGCCATCCAGGAGGGCTGGAATGAGCAGTTCTTC. The J gene is TRBJ2-1, the V gene TRBV6-5; the D gene is possibly TRBD2 (6 bases). Trimming removed 10 bases at V and 7 bases at J, with 14 bases between. Per the germline V gene, CDR1 is MNHEY and CDR2 is SVGAGI. The CDR3 contains 12 residues.

The CDR3 spells CASSPGGYTEAFF. CDR3 in DNA: TGTGCCAGCAGCCCGGGGGGGTACACTGAAGCTTTCTTT. The V and J genes are TRBV7-2 and TRBJ1-1; TRBD1 is a possible D gene (5 bases). CDR1 is SGHTA, CDR2 FQGNSA, per germline. The CDR3 runs 13 residues. V shed 5 bases and J shed 3 bases, with 10 bases lying between them.

The chain uses TRBV10-2 and TRBJ2-5, with unresolved D. This CDR3 region has 12 residues. Germline V gene sequence: CDR1 WSHSY, CDR2 SAAADI. With 4 bases removed from V and 1 base from J, the gap between germline ends came to 4 bases. The CDR3 region is CASSVRQETQYF. Written as DNA, the CDR3 is TGCGCCAGCAGTGTCCGCCAAGAGACCCAGTACTTC.

This clone was found a few times. The chain carries TRBV12-3 or TRBV12-4 and TRBJ2-7; D is unclear. Trimming removed 3 bases from V and 5 bases from J, with 5 bases in between. The CDR3 consists of 11 residues. The CDR3, as DNA: TGTGCCAGCAGTTTTAGAGACGAGCAGTACTTC. Its protein is CASSFRDEQYF.

The rearrangement links TRBV2 to TRBJ1-4, with 8 bases lining up with TRBD1. The CDR3 has 16 amino acids. V was pared by 5 bases and J by 3 bases, with 8 bases of the junction left unmatched. CDR1 SNHLY and CDR2 FYNNEI come from the germline V gene. CDR3 residues: CASSYQGAQANEKLFF. In DNA form, the CDR3 reads TGTGCCAGCAGTTATCAGGGGGCGCAGGCTAATGAAAAACTGTTTTTT.

This clone appeared a few times. CDR3 residues: CASSEPPQGGKLFF. The CDR3 nucleotides read TGTGCCAGCAGCGAGCCCCCCCAGGGTGGGAAACTGTTTTTT. The chain combines TRBV9 with TRBJ1-4; the D gene is possibly TRBD1 (5 bases). The CDR3 has 14 amino acids. V lost 3 bases and J lost 11, with 17 bases in between. Germline V CDR1 and CDR2: SGDLS, YYNGEE.

This clone was counted once. The chain is built from TRBV28 and TRBJ2-7; D unresolved. V lost 1 base and J 5 bases, leaving 6 bases between the germline ends. The V gene's germline CDR1 is MDHEN and CDR2 SYDVKM. CDR3 length: 12 amino acids. The chain's CDR3 is CASSLFPDEQYF. The DNA of the CDR3 is TGTGCCAGCAGTTTATTCCCCGACGAGCAGTACTTC.

This chain's CDR3 is CASSLAGGETQYF. DNA of the CDR3: TGTGCCAGCAGCTTAGCGGGGGGAGAGACCCAGTACTTC. The V and J genes are TRBV7-2 and TRBJ2-5; tentative D call: TRBD2 (6 bases). V was pared by 0 bases and J by 4 bases, with 6 bases between. Germline CDR1 is SGHTA and CDR2 is FQGNSA. CDR3 size: 13 residues.

The rearrangement links TRBV6-5 to TRBJ2-7; D not certain. Trimming left V 2 bases short and J 0 bases short, with 11 bases between. The CDR3 totals 15 residues. Per the germline V gene, CDR1 is MNHEY and CDR2 is SVGAGI. CDR3 coding DNA: TGTGCCAGCAGTTACCCCTACGTGGTCTCCTACGAGCAGTACTTC. It codes for CASSYPYVVSYEQYF.

This chain links TRBV19 with TRBJ1-1; a possible D gene is TRBD1 (6 bases). Germline V gene data show CDR1 as LNHDA and CDR2 as SQIVND (reference sequence). Trimming removed 7 bases from V and 1 base from J, with 16 bases in between. The CDR3 has 15 residues. The CDR3 loop reads CASKARGLGNTEAFF. For the CDR3, the DNA is TGTGCCAGTAAGGCCAGGGGCTTGGGGAACACTGAAGCTTTCTTT.

The V gene is TRBV12-3 or TRBV12-4, the J gene TRBJ1-1, with D maybe TRBD1 (5 bases). There are 13 residues in the CDR3. The V and J ends lost 8 bases and 2 bases respectively, with 12 bases between them. Here the CDR3 DNA reads TGTGCCAGCGGGCGGGGGGAAAACACTGAAGCTTTCTTT. It encodes CASGRGENTEAFF.

This clone was counted a few times. The rearrangement joins TRBV11-3 to TRBJ1-2; 7 nucleotides align to TRBD1. This CDR3 region has 13 residues. CDR1 is SGHNT and CDR2 is YENEEA in the germline V gene. V was clipped by 3 bases and J by 5 bases; unmatched bases: 3. The CDR3 region is CASSFPGGYGYTF. The DNA of the CDR3 is TGTGCCAGCAGCTTTCCAGGGGGGTATGGCTACACCTTC.

The rearrangement joins TRBV12-5 to TRBJ2-1, with 10 bases fitting TRBD2. The V gene's germline CDR1 is LGHNT and CDR2 FRNRAP. The CDR3 contains 15 residues. Trimming took 2 bases from V and 6 from J; bases not matched to a gene: 4. The CDR3 DNA sequence: TGTGCTAGTGGTTTGTATCTAGCGGGAGTCAATGAGCAGTTCTTC. Translated, it gives CASGLYLAGVNEQFF.

V is TRBV29-1 and J is TRBJ2-7; the match to TRBD1 covers 8 bases. V trimming: 0 bases; J trimming: 4 bases; junction bases outside the gene matches: 11. CDR3 length equals 16 residues. Germline V gene sequence: CDR1 SQVTM, CDR2 ANQGSEA. As DNA, the CDR3 is TGCAGCGTTGAAGATCACCTAGCGACAGGGGTGTACGAGCAGTACTTC. Protein product: CSVEDHLATGVYEQYF.

The chain has TRBV4-1 and TRBJ1-1; TRBD1 aligns across 10 bases. Germline V CDR1 and CDR2: MGHRA, YSYEKL. The CDR3 runs 15 residues. V was pared by 2 bases and J by 4 bases, with 4 bases of the junction left unmatched. CDR3 residues: CASSQLGQGRTEAFF. In DNA, the CDR3 is TGCGCCAGCAGCCAACTGGGACAGGGGCGCACTGAAGCTTTCTTT.

The DNA for the CDR3 is TGTGCCAGCAGTTCGGGACAGGATAATTCACCCCTCCACTTT. This encodes CASSSGQDNSPLHF. The V and J genes are TRBV6-5 and TRBJ1-6; 8 nucleotides align to TRBD1. Germline V gene data show CDR1 as MNHEY and CDR2 as SVGAGI. With 4 bases clipped from V and 5 bases from J, the junction kept 1 base outside the gene matches. The CDR3 sequence is 14 residues long.

V gene TRBV28 combines with J gene TRBJ1-1; 10 bases map to TRBD1. The germline gives CDR1 MDHEN, CDR2 SYDVKM. With 6 bases clipped from V and 5 bases from J, the junction kept 9 bases outside the gene matches. The CDR3 runs 15 residues. The CDR3 is CASSRTGGKYTEAFF. CDR3 coding DNA: TGTGCCAGCAGCCGGACAGGGGGGAAGTATACTGAAGCTTTCTTT.

V usage is TRBV6-5 and J usage is TRBJ1-2, with D tentatively TRBD1 (6 bases). CDR1 and CDR2 from the germline V gene are MNHEY and SVGAGI. The length of the CDR3 is 15 residues. V lost 5 bases and J lost 1, with 14 bases in between. The CDR3 spells CASSPGGAGNYGYTF. The CDR3 DNA follows: TGTGCCAGCAGTCCTGGGGGGGCGGGTAACTATGGCTACACCTTC.

Comments on this clone: Germline is not matched at one junction end, which may reflect a read error. The V call is TRBV28, the J call TRBJ1-5; D unclear. CDR1 and CDR2 from the germline V gene are MDHEN and SYDVKM. The CDR3 covers 12 residues. DNA for the CDR3: TGTGCCAGCAGTCCAAGCGGGCAGCTCCAGCATTTT. Translating it yields CASSPSGQLQHF.

With respect to this clone: The sample contains more than one DNA sequence encoding this CDR3. V gene TRBV28 combines with J gene TRBJ1-5; no firm D call. Looked up from germline, CDR1 is MDHEN and CDR2 is SYDVKM. The V end lost 5 bases, the J end lost 7 bases, and 9 bases lay between the germline ends. CDR3 length: 12 amino acids. The CDR3 region has the DNA TGTGCCAGCAGTCCTTCAGGCCAGCCCCAGCATTTT. It codes for CASSPSGQPQHF.

The gene calls are TRBV9 and TRBJ1-2; 7 bases are a match to TRBD1. The CDR3 has 14 amino acids. Germline V CDR1 and CDR2: SGDLS, YYNGEE. Unmatched junction bases numbered 9, after V lost 4 bases and J lost 6 bases. The CDR3 loop reads CASSKGGTAHGYTF. As DNA, the CDR3 is TGTGCCAGCAGCAAAGGCGGGACAGCCCATGGCTACACCTTC.